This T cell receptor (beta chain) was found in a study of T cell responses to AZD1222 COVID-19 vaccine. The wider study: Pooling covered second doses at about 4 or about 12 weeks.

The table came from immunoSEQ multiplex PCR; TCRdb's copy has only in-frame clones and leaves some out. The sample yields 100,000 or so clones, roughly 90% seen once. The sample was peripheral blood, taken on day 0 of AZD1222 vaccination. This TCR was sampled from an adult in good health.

Here the CDR3 reads CASSWGTGYYEQYF. The CDR3 DNA reads TGTGCCAGCAGCTGGGGGACAGGCTACTACGAGCAGTACTTC. The chain employs TRBV5-6 and TRBJ2-7, with TRBD1 matching over 8 bases. Germline loops: CDR1 SGHDT, CDR2 YYEEEE. V lost 3 bases and J lost 3; bases outside the gene matches: 5. There are 14 residues in the CDR3.